This is a list of T cell receptor beta chains from one sample in a study of blood T cell repertoires in COVID-19. This table comes from immunoSEQ multiplex PCR, and its TCRdb copy is limited to in-frame clones, with some not included. The sample includes about 420,000 clones, 85% to 90% of them seen just once. The sample taken for sequencing was peripheral blood. Every receptor here comes from a man between 18 and 29 years old with COVID-19, enrolled during active disease. CDR3s include the opening cysteine and the closing phenylalanine or tryptophan. A D gene is named only where the DNA matches it firmly. Size tells how often a clone was seen (once, few, many) or the class of an expanded clone, and some rows leave it out.

D	size	J	V	DNA	CDR3
TRBD2	-	TRBJ2-7	TRBV11-3	TGTGCCAGCAGCGAACTCCCTAGCGGGAGTGGAGGCGAGCAGTACTTC	CASSELPSGSGGEQYF
-	-	TRBJ1-3	TRBV6-1	TGTGCCAGCAGTTTGGACAGCTCTGGAAACACCATATATTTT	CASSLDSSGNTIYF
-	-	TRBJ1-1	TRBV29-1	TGCAGCGTTCAGGGACTTTTGAACACTGAAGCTTTCTTT	CSVQGLLNTEAFF
-	-	TRBJ1-5	TRBV6-1	TGTGCCAGCAGGGATAGCGGCCATAGCAATCAGCCCCAGCATTTT	CASRDSGHSNQPQHF
TRBD2	-	TRBJ2-1	TRBV30	TGTGCCTGGAGTCCGCTTTTACTAGCGGGAGGCAATGAGCAGTTCTTC	CAWSPLLLAGGNEQFF
-	-	TRBJ2-2	TRBV6-4	TGTGCCAGCAGTGACTCGGTGGGACTTTACACCGGGGAGCTGTTTTTT	CASSDSVGLYTGELFF
-	-	TRBJ2-7	TRBV2	TGTGCCAGCAGCCAGGTCCAACAGGGATACGAGCAGTACTTC	CASSQVQQGYEQYF
-	-	TRBJ2-5	TRBV6-5	TGTGCCAGCAGTTACTCTGGACAGCCCCTAGAGACCCAGTACTTC	CASSYSGQPLETQYF
TRBD2	once	TRBJ2-3	TRBV12-3/TRBV12-4	TGTGCCACCAGGACTAGCGGGGCTGATACGCAGTATTTT	CATRTSGADTQYF
TRBD2	-	TRBJ2-1	TRBV30	TGTGCCTGGGAAAAAATAGCGGGAGTTGAGCAGTTCTTC	CAWEKIAGVEQFF
-	once	TRBJ2-5	TRBV6-1	TGTGCCAGCAGTGAAGTAAAGGGTGAGGGAGGAGAGACCCAGTACTTC	CASSEVKGEGGETQYF